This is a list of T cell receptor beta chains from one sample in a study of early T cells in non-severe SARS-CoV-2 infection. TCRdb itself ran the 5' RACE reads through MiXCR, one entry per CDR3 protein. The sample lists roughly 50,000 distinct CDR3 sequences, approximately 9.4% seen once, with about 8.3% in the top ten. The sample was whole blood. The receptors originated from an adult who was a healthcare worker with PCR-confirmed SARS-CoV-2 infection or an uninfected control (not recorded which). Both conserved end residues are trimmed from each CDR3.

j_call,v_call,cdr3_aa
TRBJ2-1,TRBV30,AWSQDSEQF
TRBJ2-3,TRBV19,ASTSSGRTDTQY
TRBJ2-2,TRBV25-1,ASSGGRGWGKLF
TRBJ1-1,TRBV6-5,ASSLERQGGTEAF
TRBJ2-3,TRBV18,ASSRDRGDTDTQY
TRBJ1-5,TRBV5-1,ASSFGPGNQPQH
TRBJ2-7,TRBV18,ASRTSGRTYEQY
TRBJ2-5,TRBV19,ASSKGDRGVETQY
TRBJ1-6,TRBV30,AWSVLGRAGSPLH
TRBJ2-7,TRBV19,ASSRLAGADEQY
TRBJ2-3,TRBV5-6,ASSPLAGVSDTQY
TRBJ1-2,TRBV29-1,SVDSNYGYT
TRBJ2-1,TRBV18,ASSPQSGVTNNEQF
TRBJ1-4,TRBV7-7,ASSTGTANEKLF
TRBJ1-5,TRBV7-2,ASRGQGASQPQH
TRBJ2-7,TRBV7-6,ASSLAGEEYEQY
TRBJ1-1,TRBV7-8,ASSLFDTEAF
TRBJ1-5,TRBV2,ASSVIPGQGSPQH
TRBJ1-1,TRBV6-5,ASSYSQSTEAF
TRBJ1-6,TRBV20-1,SAPTGLLSSYNSPLH
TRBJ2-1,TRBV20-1,SARDGLAGERF
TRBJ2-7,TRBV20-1,SAIERQTYEQY
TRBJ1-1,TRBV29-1,SVGTGLGPLEAF
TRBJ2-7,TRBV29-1,SALAGYEQY
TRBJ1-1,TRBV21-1,ATHRGGGNTEAF
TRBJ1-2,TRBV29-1,SVEPGQGLGYT
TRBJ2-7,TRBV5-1,ASSFVSSYEQY
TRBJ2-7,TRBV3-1,ASSQVSRARQY
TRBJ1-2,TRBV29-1,SAPTGPPNYGYT
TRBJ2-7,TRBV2,ASSEGTGTYEQY
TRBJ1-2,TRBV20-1,SAGDAGTGINYGYT
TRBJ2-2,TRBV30,AWNTNTGELF
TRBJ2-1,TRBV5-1,ASSPGWGGNYNEQF
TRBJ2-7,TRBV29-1,SVQGLASSYEQY
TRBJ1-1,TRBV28,ASSLVGPPEAF